What follows are 9 T cell receptor beta chains derived from one specimen sequenced in a study of cytomegalovirus exposure and HLA in healthy donors. Clones were sequenced by immunoSEQ multiplex PCR, and TCRdb holds only the in-frame ones, with some missing. The sample lists 150,000 to 170,000 clones, 80% to 90% occurring once. The material sequenced was PBMCs. All receptors come from a man younger than 35 in good health and CMV-seropositive.

CDR3 bases: TGTGCCAGCACCTCGTTGCCGGGGGAGACCCAGTACTTC. Its translation is CASTSLPGETQYF. The genes are TRBV7-2 and TRBJ2-5; possibly TRBD2 for D (5 bases). Germline CDR1 SGHTA, CDR2 FQGNSA. The V end lost 7 bases, the J end lost 5 bases, and 14 bases lay between the germline ends. The CDR3 covers 13 residues.

This chain joins TRBV28 and TRBJ2-4; TRBD2 aligns across 14 bases. CDR1 and CDR2 (germline): MDHEN, SYDVKM. The CDR3 covers 20 residues. V trimming: 6 bases; J trimming: 0 bases; junction bases outside the gene matches: 13. The CDR3 DNA follows: TGTGCCAGCAGCCCTAGGACTAGCGGGAGGAGTCTACTAGCCAAAAACATTCAGTACTTC. It specifies CASSPRTSGRSLLAKNIQYF.

J is TRBJ1-4 and V is TRBV5-1; TRBD1 agrees at 8 bases. The CDR3 has 18 amino acids. Germline-derived CDR1 and CDR2 are SGHRS and YFSETQ. V trimming: 3 bases; J trimming: 6 bases; junction bases outside the gene matches: 16. The CDR3 reads CASSSGSAQGGRDEKLFF. The CDR3 DNA sequence: TGCGCCAGCAGCTCTGGATCGGCACAGGGGGGTAGGGATGAAAAACTGTTTTTT.

V usage is TRBV9 and J usage is TRBJ2-5; 8 bases line up with TRBD2. V lost 2 bases, J lost 5 bases, and 5 bases stayed unmatched. Per the germline V gene, CDR1 is SGDLS and CDR2 is YYNGEE. The CDR3 is 14 residues long. CDR3 protein: CASSVSGREETQYF. CDR3 coding DNA: TGTGCCAGCAGCGTGAGCGGGAGAGAGGAGACCCAGTACTTC. The whole variable domain, filled in from reference TRBV9 and TRBJ2-5, reads DSGVTQTPKHLITATGQRVTLRCSPRSGDLSVYWYQQSLDQGLQFLIQYYNGEERAKGNILERFSAQQFPDLHSELNLSSLELGDSALYFCASSVSGREETQYFGPGTRLLVL.

The rearrangement uses TRBV5-1 and TRBJ2-7; weak D call: TRBD2 (6 bases). Per germline, CDR1 SGHRS and CDR2 YFSETQ. The CDR3 covers 15 residues. V was pared by 4 bases and J by 0 bases, with 14 bases between. The CDR3 here is CASSRPSDGSYEQYF. CDR3 coding DNA: TGCGCCAGCAGCCGTCCTAGCGACGGCTCCTACGAGCAGTACTTC.

This chain connects TRBV10-3 to TRBJ1-6; 10 nucleotides line up with TRBD1. Germline CDR1 ENHRY, CDR2 SYGVKD. Trimming cost V 0 bases and J 3 bases; bases outside gene matches: 2. The CDR3 sequence is 17 residues long. The CDR3 DNA reads TGTGCCATCAGTGAGTCCGGGACAGGGGTCTATAATTCACCCCTCCACTTT. It yields the protein CAISESGTGVYNSPLHF.

For the CDR3, the DNA is TGTGCCAGCAGAGGACAGGGTCTGAACACTGAAGCTTTCTTT. It translates to CASRGQGLNTEAFF. The genes are TRBV2 and TRBJ1-1; 8 bases match TRBD1. The J segment lost 0 bases and the V segment lost 6 bases, leaving 3 bases of the junction unmatched. Germline V gene data show CDR1 as SNHLY and CDR2 as FYNNEI. This CDR3 is built from 14 residues.

This CDR3 is CASSQDGTSPYYTQYF. CDR3 DNA: TGCGCCAGCAGCCAAGACGGGACTAGCCCTTATTATACGCAGTATTTT. The rearrangement uses TRBV4-3 and TRBJ2-3; TRBD2 aligns across 9 bases. Losses at the gene ends were 0 bases for V and 7 bases for J; bases not matched to a gene: 8. The CDR3 consists of 16 residues. CDR1 and CDR2 from the germline V gene are LGHNA and YSLEER.

The chain couples TRBV6-1 to TRBJ1-2; TRBD1 matches 7 bases. Trimming at V came to 2 bases and at J to 4 bases, leaving 13 bases not matched to a gene. Germline V gene lookup returns CDR1 MNHNS and CDR2 SASEGT. This CDR3 contains 17 residues. In nucleotides, the CDR3 is TGTGCCAGCAGTGAACTAACGACAGGGAGTGGGGGCTATGGCTACACCTTC. Protein: CASSELTTGSGGYGYTF.